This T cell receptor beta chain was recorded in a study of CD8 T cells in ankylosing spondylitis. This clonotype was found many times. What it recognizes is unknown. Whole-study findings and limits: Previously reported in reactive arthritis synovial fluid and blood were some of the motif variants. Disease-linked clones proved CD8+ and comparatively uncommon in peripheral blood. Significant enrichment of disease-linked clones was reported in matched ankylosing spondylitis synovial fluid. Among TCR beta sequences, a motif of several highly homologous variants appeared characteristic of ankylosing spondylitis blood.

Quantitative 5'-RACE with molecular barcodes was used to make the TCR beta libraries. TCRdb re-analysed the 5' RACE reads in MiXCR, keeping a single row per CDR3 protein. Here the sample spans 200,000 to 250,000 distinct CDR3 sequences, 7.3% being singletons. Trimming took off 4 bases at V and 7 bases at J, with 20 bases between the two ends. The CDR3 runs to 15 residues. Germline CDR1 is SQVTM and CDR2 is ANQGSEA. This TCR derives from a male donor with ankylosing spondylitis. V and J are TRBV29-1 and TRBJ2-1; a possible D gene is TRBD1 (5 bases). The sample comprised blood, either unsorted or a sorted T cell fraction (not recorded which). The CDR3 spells CSVVGPIWLGNEQFF. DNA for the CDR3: TGCAGCGTTGTGGGGCCGATTTGGCTAGGGAATGAGCAGTTCTTC.